The source of this T cell receptor (beta chain) is a study of beta chain features in type 1 diabetes. Overall study findings and caveats: It was among patients, rather than healthy donors, that naive, central memory and Treg TCRB repertoires appeared more similar. Short templates might get an advantage during PCR, and this would be equal in patients and controls. Patients with Type 1 diabetes showed moderately but significantly shorter TCRB CDR3s in all four CD4+ subsets.

The germline V gene encodes CDR1 MNHEY and CDR2 SMNVEV (reference sequence). The CDR3 runs to 14 residues. Trimming removed 6 bases at V and 7 bases at J, with 18 bases between. Comments on this clone: The antigen is undetermined.

Since all of the isolated RNA was reverse transcribed, expressed TCRB transcripts were what got sequenced. Naive, central memory and regulatory T cell samples came to a mean of roughly 3.9 million reads. This table comes from immunoSEQ multiplex PCR, and its TCRdb copy is limited to in-frame clones, with some not included. The sample has fewer than 450,000 clones; about 13% are singletons. The genes are TRBV27 and TRBJ1-2, with D uncertain. The clonotype was recovered from a woman between 18 and 30 years old with type 1 diabetes. Sequenced sample: naive CD4+ T cells from blood. CDR3 in DNA: TGTGCCAGCAGATCACAGAGCGGCCTGAGTGGCTACACCTTC. Protein: CASRSQSGLSGYTF.